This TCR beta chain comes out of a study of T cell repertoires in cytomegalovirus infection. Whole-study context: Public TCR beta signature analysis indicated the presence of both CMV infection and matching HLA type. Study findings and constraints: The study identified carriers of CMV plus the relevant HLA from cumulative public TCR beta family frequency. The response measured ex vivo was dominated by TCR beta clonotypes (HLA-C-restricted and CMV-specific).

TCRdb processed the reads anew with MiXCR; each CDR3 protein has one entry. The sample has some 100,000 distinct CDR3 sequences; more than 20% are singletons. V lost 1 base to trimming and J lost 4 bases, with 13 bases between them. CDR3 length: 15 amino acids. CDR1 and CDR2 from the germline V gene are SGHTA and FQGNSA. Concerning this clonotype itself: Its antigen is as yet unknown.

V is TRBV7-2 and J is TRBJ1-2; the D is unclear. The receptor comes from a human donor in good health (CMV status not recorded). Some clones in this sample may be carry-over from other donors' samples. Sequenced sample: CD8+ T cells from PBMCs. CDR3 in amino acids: CASSLDGLTRYGYTF. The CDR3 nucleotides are TGTGCCAGCAGCTTAGACGGATTGACCCGCTATGGCTACACCTTC.